This entry concerns a single T cell receptor beta chain. The data were obtained in a study of blood T cell repertoires in COVID-19. Study summary: Sources were T cells, B-cell-depleted T cells, or PBMCs; the material itself was cDNA or gDNA.

Per the original data handling: Scientists estimated how many nucleated cells there were by amplifying reference gene primers. Profiling relied on immunoSEQ multiplex PCR, and the TCRdb table lists in-frame clones only, not all of them. That table supplies the V and J calls and clone size; D and trimming were determined from the DNA. The profile shows 50,000 to 65,000 clones, 91% of them singletons. This sequence originates from an older woman with active or convalescent COVID-19. The material sequenced was peripheral blood.

CDR3 DNA: TGTGCCAGCAAAATACAGGGGGTTTATGGCTACACCTTC. Translation gives CASKIQGVYGYTF. The rearrangement joins TRBV28 to TRBJ1-2, with 8 bases lining up with TRBD1. Germline V lookup: CDR1 MDHEN, CDR2 SYDVKM. CDR3 size: 13 residues. With 7 bases clipped from V and 5 bases from J, the junction kept 6 bases outside the gene matches.